Shown below are 12 T cell receptor beta chains from a single sample sequenced in a study of T cells in Graves' hyperthyroidism and ophthalmopathy. From RNA transcripts, TCR beta CDR3 regions were amplified. The HTBI set primed first-round TCR CDR3 RT-PCR. TCRdb called the multiplex PCR reads again in MiXCR, with one record for every CDR3 protein. The repertoire holds 700,000 to 850,000 distinct CDR3 sequences, 30% to 40% seen once, with around 30% in the top ten. Sequencing input: blood. All receptors derive from a woman aged 40 to 55 with Graves' hyperthyroidism.

This clonotype was seen many times. The chain recombines TRBV29-1 with TRBJ1-4; TRBD1 is a possible D gene (5 bases). Germline V gives CDR1 SQVTM, CDR2 ANQGSEA. Trimming took 6 bases from V and 5 from J, leaving 13 bases between them. This CDR3 is built from 13 residues. The CDR3 loop is CSVRRDLNEKLFF. The CDR3 nucleotides read TGCAGCGTCCGGCGGGACCTGAATGAAAAACTGTTTTTT.

J is TRBJ2-4 and V is TRBV2; D call uncertain. The CDR3 totals 13 residues. CDR1 is SNHLY and CDR2 is FYNNEI in the germline V gene. V was pared by 1 base and J by 3 bases, with 4 bases between. The CDR3 coding sequence is TGTGCCAGCAGTGAAGGCAGCAAAAACATTCAGTACTTC. Encoded protein: CASSEGSKNIQYF.

The J gene is TRBJ1-1, the V gene TRBV12-3 or TRBV12-4; the match to TRBD1 covers 11 bases. The CDR3 totals 12 residues. V shed 3 bases, J shed 11 bases, and the junction held 2 bases outside the gene matches. The CDR3 here is CASSLDRGQAFF. DNA of the CDR3: TGTGCCAGCAGTTTGGACAGGGGGCAGGCTTTCTTT.

To note about this clonotype: A much larger clone lies a single base off, so this may be a read error. The V gene is TRBV20-1, the J gene TRBJ1-5; no definite D call. Germline V CDR1 and CDR2: DFQATT, SNEGSKA (reference sequence). This CDR3 is built from 13 residues. V dropped 3 bases and J dropped 0 bases, with 6 bases sitting between them. CDR3 in amino acids: CSASQNSNQPQHF. The CDR3, as DNA: TGCAGTGCTAGCCAAAATAGCAATCAGCCCCAGCATTTT.

The rearrangement uses TRBV25-1 and TRBJ2-7, with 10 bases aligning to TRBD1. This CDR3 is built from 14 residues. CDR1 and CDR2 (germline): MGHDK, SYGVNS. Trimming took 11 bases from V and 2 from J; bases not matched to a gene: 9. CDR3 protein: CAWTVDRGAYEQYF. In DNA, the CDR3 is TGTGCCTGGACCGTGGACAGGGGGGCCTACGAGCAGTACTTC.

Details on this clonotype: This may be a read error: a much more frequent sequence differs by one nucleotide. The chain recombines TRBV7-9 with TRBJ1-5; maybe TRBD1 (6 bases). The V end lost 5 bases, the J end lost 10 bases, and 18 bases lay between the germline ends. CDR3 length equals 14 residues. Germline CDR1 and CDR2: SEHNR and FQNEAQ (reference sequence). CDR3 in DNA: TGTGCCAGCAGCCCAGCGGCAGGGGAGGGACCCCAGCATTTT. Translated, it gives CASSPAAGEGPQHF.

The chain combines TRBV10-3 with TRBJ1-6; 8 nucleotides line up with TRBD1. CDR1 is ENHRY and CDR2 is SYGVKD in the germline V gene. The CDR3 runs 13 residues. Germline trimming cut 5 bases from V and 9 bases from J; bases unmatched to any gene: 3. CDR3 sequence: CAISQDRVSPLHF. CDR3 DNA: TGTGCCATCAGTCAGGACAGGGTTTCACCCCTCCACTTT.

In this sample, this clonotype turned up a few times. V usage is TRBV7-8 and J usage is TRBJ2-7; 7 bases fit TRBD1. The CDR3 consists of 14 residues. Germline V CDR1 and CDR2: SGHVS, FQNEAQ. Germline trimming cut 5 bases from V and 2 bases from J; bases unmatched to any gene: 6. The CDR3 nucleotides are TGTGCCAGCAGCCTAGGACAGGTTACCTACGAGCAGTACTTC. As protein: CASSLGQVTYEQYF.

This clonotype was observed a handful of times. This chain connects TRBV9 to TRBJ1-3; D uncertain. This CDR3 spans 15 amino acids. Germline V CDR1 and CDR2: SGDLS, YYNGEE. Trimming took off 4 bases at V and 3 bases at J, with 14 bases between the two ends. The CDR3 sequence is CASSPHHSDGNTIYF. The CDR3 DNA is TGTGCCAGCAGCCCCCACCATTCGGATGGAAACACCATATATTTT.

The chain combines TRBV29-1 with TRBJ2-7; 8 bases line up with TRBD1. With the DNA end fitting TRBJ2-4 better, the J assignment may be wrong. The CDR3 totals 14 residues. Germline V CDR1 and CDR2: SQVTM, ANQGSEA. CDR3 DNA: TGCAGCGTGACAGGGGACCCTAGCCAAAACATTCAGTACTTC. Its protein product is CSVTGDPSQNIQYF.

Notes on this clonotype: At one of its ends the junction is not consistent with the germline gene, which may arise from a read error. The chain is built from TRBV12-3 or TRBV12-4 and TRBJ2-6, with D possibly TRBD1 on 5 matching bases. CDR3 size: 15 residues. CDR3 coding DNA: TGTGCCAGCAGTTTAGAACGTGCTGGGGCCAACGTCCTGGCTTTC. Encoded protein: CASSLERAGANVLAF.

To note about this clonotype: This may stem from a read error, because a much larger clone lies one nucleotide away. This sequence joins TRBV7-9 and TRBJ2-5, with TRBD2 matching 8 bases. Germline-derived CDR1 and CDR2 are SEHNR and FQNEAQ (reference sequence). This CDR3 has 13 amino acids. CDR3 sequence: CVSSYSGAETQYF. CDR3 coding DNA: TGTGTCAGCAGTTATAGCGGGGCAGAGACCCAGTACTTC.